This T cell receptor beta chain is drawn from a study of T cell repertoires in cytomegalovirus infection (dated by TCRdb to between 2018 and 2021). About the investigation overall: The peptide stimulations were aimed at well-studied HLA-B-restricted epitopes as well as recently identified HLA-C-restricted CMV epitopes, whose presentation resists viral immunomodulation. The HLA type of each donor mattered for the analysis, because public TCR beta signatures pointed to carriage of CMV infection along with the matching HLA type.

This clonotype was detected a few times. Its target antigen remains unknown. No base-level quality is on record; no much larger clone is a single base apart. Trimming removed 5 bases from V and 0 bases from J, leaving 14 bases between the germline ends. CDR1 and CDR2 are read off the germline V gene as MDHEN and SYDVKM. Taken from cysteine to phenylalanine, the CDR3 has 15 residues. The CDR3 DNA has 45 bases and is translated from base 1. Read against the paper, the sample's treatment or condition label means: in vitro stimulation with specific CMV peptide epitopes to enrich CMV-specific T cells. Sequencing was carried out with an Illumina HiSeq 1500. TCRdb reworked the public reads: Q25 trimming with fastp, MiXCR clone assembly, productive beta chains retained. Each entry is one CDR3 protein sequence, shown with its most common DNA and genes. The sample profile shows some 920,000 distinct CDR3 sequences; roughly 31% of them were found once. The leading ten clones occupy 13% of the sample.

Overall results and qualifications from the work: In both this cohort and an independent roughly 350-donor cohort, the cumulative frequency of public TCR beta family members distinguished carriers of CMV infection plus the relevant HLA type. The ex vivo response was dominated by HLA-C-restricted CMV-specific TCR beta clonotypes, which also provided the single most frequent clonotype in two of eight donors.

The sequence was obtained from a human donor in good health (CMV status not recorded). Some clones in this sample may be carry-over from other donors' samples. Sequences were derived from cultured CD8+ T cells from PBMCs, sampled from culture after CMV antigen stimulation. Here the chain combines TRBV28 and TRBJ2-7, with TRBD2 tentatively as D gene (5 bases match). The encoded CDR3 is CASSDLEANSYEQYF. The DNA sequence is as follows: TGTGCCAGCAGTGACCTGGAGGCTAACTCCTACGAGCAGTACTTC.